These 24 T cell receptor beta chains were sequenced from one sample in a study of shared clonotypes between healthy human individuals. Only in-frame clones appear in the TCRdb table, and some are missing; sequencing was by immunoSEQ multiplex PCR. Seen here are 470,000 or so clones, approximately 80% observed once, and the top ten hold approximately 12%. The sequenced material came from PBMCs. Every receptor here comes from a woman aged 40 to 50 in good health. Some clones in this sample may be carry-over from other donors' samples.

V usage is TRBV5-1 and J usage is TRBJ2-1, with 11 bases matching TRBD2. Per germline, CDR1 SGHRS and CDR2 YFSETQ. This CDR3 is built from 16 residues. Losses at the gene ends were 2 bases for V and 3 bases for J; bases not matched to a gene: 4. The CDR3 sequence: CASSFSGTSGYNEQFF. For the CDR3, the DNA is TGCGCCAGCAGCTTCAGTGGGACTAGCGGCTACAATGAGCAGTTCTTC.

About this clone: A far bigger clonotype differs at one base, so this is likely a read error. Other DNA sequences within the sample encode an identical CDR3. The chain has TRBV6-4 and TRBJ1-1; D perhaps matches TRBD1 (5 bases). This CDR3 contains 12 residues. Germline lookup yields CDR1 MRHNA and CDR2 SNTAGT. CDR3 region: CASRNRGTEAFF. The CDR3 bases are TGTGCCAGCAGGAACCGGGGGACTGAAGCCTTCTTT.

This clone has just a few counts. CDR3 in DNA: TGTGCCTGGAGTGTACCGGGCCGCGACACCGGGGAGCTGTTTTTT. Residues: CAWSVPGRDTGELFF. The rearrangement uses TRBV30 and TRBJ2-2, with D hard to call. V lost 0 bases, J lost 3 bases, and 11 bases lay in between. The CDR3 is 15 residues long. Germline CDR1 GTSNPN, CDR2 SVGIG (reference sequence).

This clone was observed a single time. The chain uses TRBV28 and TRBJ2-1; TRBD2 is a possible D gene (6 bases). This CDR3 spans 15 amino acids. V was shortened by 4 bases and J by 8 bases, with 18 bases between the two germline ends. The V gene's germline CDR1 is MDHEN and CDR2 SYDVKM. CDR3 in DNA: TGTGCCAGCAGTTCCCCCGCGGGGAGTGGCGATGAGCAGTTCTTC. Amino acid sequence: CASSSPAGSGDEQFF.

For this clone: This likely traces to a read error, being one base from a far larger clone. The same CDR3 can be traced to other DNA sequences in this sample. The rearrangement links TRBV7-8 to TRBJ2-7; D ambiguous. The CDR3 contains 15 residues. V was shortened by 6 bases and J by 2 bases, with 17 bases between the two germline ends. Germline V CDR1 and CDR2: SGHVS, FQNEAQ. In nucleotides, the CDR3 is TGTGCCAGCAGTCTCCTCCGCTACTCACCCTACGAGCAGTACTTC. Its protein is CASSLLRYSPYEQYF.

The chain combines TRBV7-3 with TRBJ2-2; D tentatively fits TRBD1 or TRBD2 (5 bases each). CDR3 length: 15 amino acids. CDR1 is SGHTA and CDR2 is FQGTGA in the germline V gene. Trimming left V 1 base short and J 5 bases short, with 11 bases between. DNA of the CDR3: TGTGCCAGCAGCTTAAGGGGACGGGGAACCGGGGAGCTGTTTTTT. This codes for CASSLRGRGTGELFF.

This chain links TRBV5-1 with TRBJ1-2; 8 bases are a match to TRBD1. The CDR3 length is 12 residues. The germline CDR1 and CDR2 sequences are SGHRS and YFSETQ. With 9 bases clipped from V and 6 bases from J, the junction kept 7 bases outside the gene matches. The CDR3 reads CATRGTGDGYTF. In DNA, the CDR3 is TGCGCCACTCGCGGGACAGGCGATGGCTACACCTTC. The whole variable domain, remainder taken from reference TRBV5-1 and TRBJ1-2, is KAGVTQTPRYLIKTRGQQVTLSCSPISGHRSVSWYQQTPGQGLQFLFEYFSETQRNKGNFPGRFSGRQFSNSRSEMNVSTLELGDSALYLCATRGTGDGYTFGSGTRLTVV.

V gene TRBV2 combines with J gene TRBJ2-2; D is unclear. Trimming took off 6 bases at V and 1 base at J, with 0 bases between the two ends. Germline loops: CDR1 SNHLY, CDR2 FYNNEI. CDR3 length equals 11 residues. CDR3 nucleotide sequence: TGTGCCAGCAGGAACACCGGGGAGCTGTTTTTT. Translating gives CASRNTGELFF.

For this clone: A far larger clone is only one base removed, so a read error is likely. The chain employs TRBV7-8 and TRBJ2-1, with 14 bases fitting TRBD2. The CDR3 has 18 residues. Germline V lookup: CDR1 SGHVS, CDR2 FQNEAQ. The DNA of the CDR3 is TGTGCCAGCAGCTTAGAAGCCAGACTAGCGGGAGGGAGTTATGAGCAGCTCTTC. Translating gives CASSLEARLAGGSYEQLF.

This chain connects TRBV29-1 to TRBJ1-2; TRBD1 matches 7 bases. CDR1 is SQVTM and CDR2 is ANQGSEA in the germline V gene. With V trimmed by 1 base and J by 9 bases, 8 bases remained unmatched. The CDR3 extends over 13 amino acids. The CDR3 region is CSVEGTGDGSYTF. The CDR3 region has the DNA TGCAGCGTTGAAGGAACAGGGGATGGTAGCTACACCTTC. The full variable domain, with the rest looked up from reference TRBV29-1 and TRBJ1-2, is SAVISQKPSRDICQRGTSLTIQCQVDSQVTMMFWYRQQPGQSLTLIATANQGSEATYESGFVIDKFPISRPNLTFSTLTVSNMSPEDSSIYLCSVEGTGDGSYTFGSGTRLTVV.

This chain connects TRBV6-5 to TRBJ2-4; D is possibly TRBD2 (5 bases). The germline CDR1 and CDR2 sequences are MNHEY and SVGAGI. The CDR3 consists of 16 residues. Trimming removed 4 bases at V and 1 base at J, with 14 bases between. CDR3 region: CASSSLSGGAKNIQYF. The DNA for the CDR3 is TGTGCCAGCAGTTCCCTTTCCGGCGGGGCCAAAAACATTCAGTACTTC.

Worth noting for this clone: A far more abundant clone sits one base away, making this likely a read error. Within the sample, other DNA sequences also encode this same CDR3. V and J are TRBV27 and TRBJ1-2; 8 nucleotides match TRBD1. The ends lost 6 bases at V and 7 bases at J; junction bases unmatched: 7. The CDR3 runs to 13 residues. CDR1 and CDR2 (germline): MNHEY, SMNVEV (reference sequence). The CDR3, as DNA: TGTGCCAGCAGACAGGGGGTTGGGCGTGGCTACACCTTC. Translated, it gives CASRQGVGRGYTF.

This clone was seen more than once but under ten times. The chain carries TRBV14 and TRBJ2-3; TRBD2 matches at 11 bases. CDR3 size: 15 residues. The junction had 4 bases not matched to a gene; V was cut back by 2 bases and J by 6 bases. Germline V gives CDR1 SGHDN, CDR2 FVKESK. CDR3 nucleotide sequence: TGTGCCAGCAGCCAAACTAGCGGGAGAAGCGATACGCAGTATTTT. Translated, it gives CASSQTSGRSDTQYF.

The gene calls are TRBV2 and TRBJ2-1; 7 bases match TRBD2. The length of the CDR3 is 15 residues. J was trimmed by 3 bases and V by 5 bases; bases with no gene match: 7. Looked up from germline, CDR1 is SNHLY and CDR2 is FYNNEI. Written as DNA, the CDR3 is TGTGCCAGCAGTAAGCAGGGAGGGGTCTACAATGAGCAGTTCTTC. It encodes CASSKQGGVYNEQFF.

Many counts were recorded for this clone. The CDR3, as DNA: TGTGCCACCCTACCGGGTGACACGAGCTCCTACAATGAGCAGTTCTTC. Encoded protein: CATLPGDTSSYNEQFF. This chain links TRBV19 with TRBJ2-1; no clear D. The CDR3 spans 16 residues. V lost 10 bases and J lost 0, with 19 bases in between. Germline-derived CDR1 and CDR2 are LNHDA and SQIVND (reference sequence).

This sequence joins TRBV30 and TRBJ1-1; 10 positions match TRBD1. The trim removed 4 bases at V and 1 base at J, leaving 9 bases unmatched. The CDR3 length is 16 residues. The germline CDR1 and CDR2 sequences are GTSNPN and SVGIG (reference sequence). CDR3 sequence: CAWKPWDRGWNTEAFF. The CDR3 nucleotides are TGTGCCTGGAAACCCTGGGACAGGGGATGGAACACTGAAGCTTTCTTT.

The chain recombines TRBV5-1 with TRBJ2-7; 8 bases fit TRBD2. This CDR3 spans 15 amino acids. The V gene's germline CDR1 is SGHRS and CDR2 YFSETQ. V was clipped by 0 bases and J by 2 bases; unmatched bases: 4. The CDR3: CASSLASGSPYEQYF. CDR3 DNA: TGCGCCAGCAGCTTGGCCAGCGGGAGCCCCTACGAGCAGTACTTC.

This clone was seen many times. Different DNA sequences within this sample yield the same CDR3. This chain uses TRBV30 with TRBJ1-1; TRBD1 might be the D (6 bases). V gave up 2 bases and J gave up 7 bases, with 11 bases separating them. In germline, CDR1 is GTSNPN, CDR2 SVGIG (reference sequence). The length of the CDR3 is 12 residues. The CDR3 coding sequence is TGTGCCTGGAGTAGACAGGCGAATGAAGCTTTCTTT. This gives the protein CAWSRQANEAFF.

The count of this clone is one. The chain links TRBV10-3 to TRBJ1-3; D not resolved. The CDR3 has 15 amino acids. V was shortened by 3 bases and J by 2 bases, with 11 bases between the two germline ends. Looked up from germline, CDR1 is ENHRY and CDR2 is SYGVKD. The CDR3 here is CAISEPTNTGNTIYF. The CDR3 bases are TGTGCCATCAGTGAACCTACAAATACTGGAAACACCATATATTTT.

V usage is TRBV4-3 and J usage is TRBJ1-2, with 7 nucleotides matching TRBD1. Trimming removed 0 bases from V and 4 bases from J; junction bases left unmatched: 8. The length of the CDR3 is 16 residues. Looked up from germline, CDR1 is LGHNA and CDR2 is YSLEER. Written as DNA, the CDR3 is TGCGCCAGCAGCCAAGATATGGAGACAGGGCGCTATGGCTACACCTTC. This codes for CASSQDMETGRYGYTF.

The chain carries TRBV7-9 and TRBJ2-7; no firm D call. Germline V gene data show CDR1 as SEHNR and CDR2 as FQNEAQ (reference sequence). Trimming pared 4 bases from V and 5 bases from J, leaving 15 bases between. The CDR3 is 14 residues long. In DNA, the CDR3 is TGTGCCAGCAGCTACGATCCCCCGGCAAACGAGCAGTACTTC. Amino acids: CASSYDPPANEQYF.

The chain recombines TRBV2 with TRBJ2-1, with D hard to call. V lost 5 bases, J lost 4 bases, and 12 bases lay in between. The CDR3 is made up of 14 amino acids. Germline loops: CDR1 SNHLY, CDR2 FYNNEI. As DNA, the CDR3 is TGTGCCAGCAGTCTAGACCCGCGATACAATGAGCAGTTCTTC. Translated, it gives CASSLDPRYNEQFF.

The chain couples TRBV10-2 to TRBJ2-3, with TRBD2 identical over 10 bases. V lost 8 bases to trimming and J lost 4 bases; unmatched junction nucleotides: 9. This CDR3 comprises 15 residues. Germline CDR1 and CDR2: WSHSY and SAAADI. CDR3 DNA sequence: TGCGCCAGCCAGCGGGAGGGTCCCTATGCAGATACGCAGTATTTT. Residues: CASQREGPYADTQYF.

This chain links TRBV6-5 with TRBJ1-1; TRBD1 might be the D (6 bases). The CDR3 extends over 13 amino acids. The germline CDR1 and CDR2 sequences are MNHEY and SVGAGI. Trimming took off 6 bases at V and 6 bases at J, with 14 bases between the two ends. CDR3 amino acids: CASRNYRVAEAFF. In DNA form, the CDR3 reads TGTGCCAGCAGAAACTACAGGGTTGCTGAAGCTTTCTTT.